This entry lists 30 T cell receptor beta chains sequenced from one sample in a study of STAT5B mutations in CD4+ large granular lymphocyte leukemia. Sequencing was performed with immunoSEQ multiplex PCR; in TCRdb, only in-frame clones are kept and a portion is missing. The repertoire consists of around 30,000 clones, with 70% to 75% occurring once and the leading ten covering 2.5% to 3.5%. What was sequenced was CD4+ T cells from blood buffy coats. The receptors stem from a human donor in good health.

The chain couples TRBV7-6 to TRBJ1-1; maybe TRBD1 (6 bases). The V end was cut by 0 bases, the J end by 4 bases, with 9 bases between. This CDR3 spans 14 amino acids. Looked up from germline, CDR1 is SGHVS and CDR2 is FNYEAQ. The CDR3 DNA is TGTGCCAGCAGCTTAGCTACAGGGACCACTGAAGCTTTCTTT. Protein sequence: CASSLATGTTEAFF.

The chain combines TRBV4-1 with TRBJ2-3, with D possibly matching TRBD2 (5 bases). V lost 4 bases, J lost 0 bases, and 14 bases lay in between. Germline V gene data show CDR1 as MGHRA and CDR2 as YSYEKL. The CDR3 loop spans 16 amino acids. The CDR3 loop is CASSRTALGSTDTQYF. CDR3 in DNA: TGCGCCAGCAGCCGGACTGCCCTTGGAAGCACAGATACGCAGTATTTT.

The rearrangement uses TRBV10-1 and TRBJ2-2; D is unclear. V shed 6 bases and J shed 4 bases, with 6 bases lying between them. Germline CDR1 reads WNHNN; CDR2 reads SYGVQD (reference sequence). The CDR3 totals 12 residues. This chain's CDR3 is CASRRGTGELFF. The DNA for the CDR3 is TGCGCCAGCAGAAGAGGCACCGGGGAGCTGTTTTTT.

The V and J genes are TRBV2 and TRBJ1-5; TRBD1 is a possible D gene (5 bases). V shed 6 bases and J shed 0 bases, with 12 bases lying between them. Germline values: CDR1 SNHLY, CDR2 FYNNEI. The CDR3 extends over 15 amino acids. CDR3 sequence (DNA): TGTGCCAGCAGCGCGACAGATAATAGCAATCAGCCCCAGCATTTT. Protein: CASSATDNSNQPQHF.

V usage is TRBV6-1 and J usage is TRBJ1-1; TRBD1 matches at 7 bases. V was clipped by 0 bases and J by 5 bases; unmatched bases: 6. Germline V gives CDR1 MNHNS, CDR2 SASEGT. The CDR3 is 15 amino acids. This CDR3 reads CASSEARGGLTEAFF. CDR3 nucleotides: TGTGCCAGCAGTGAAGCGCGAGGGGGCTTAACTGAAGCTTTCTTT.

This clone was seen once. This chain links TRBV27 with TRBJ2-3; the match to TRBD2 covers 7 bases. Germline CDR1 and CDR2: MNHEY and SMNVEV (reference sequence). The CDR3 extends over 12 amino acids. Germline trimming cut 6 bases from V and 11 bases from J; bases unmatched to any gene: 8. The CDR3 region is CASRLSGNKQYF. CDR3 in DNA: TGTGCCAGCAGACTAAGCGGGAATAAGCAGTATTTT.

Concerning this clone itself: This sample also contains other DNA sequences that code for the same CDR3. This chain joins TRBV30 and TRBJ2-5; no definite D call. Germline V CDR1 and CDR2: GTSNPN, SVGIG (reference sequence). V was cut by 0 bases and J by 5 bases, with 4 bases left in between. The CDR3 is 11 residues long. CDR3 bases: TGTGCCTGGAGTGTTCGGGAGACCCAGTACTTC. Residues: CAWSVRETQYF.

V usage is TRBV30 and J usage is TRBJ2-7; D not certain. The length of the CDR3 is 15 residues. With 3 bases removed from V and 3 bases from J, the gap between germline ends came to 18 bases. Germline V lookup: CDR1 GTSNPN, CDR2 SVGIG (reference sequence). The DNA for the CDR3 is TGTGCCTGGAGGGTTTCAGGACCCCAAAGCTACGAGCAGTACTTC. It encodes CAWRVSGPQSYEQYF.

The chain has TRBV28 and TRBJ1-1; D not certain. Trimming removed 8 bases at V and 2 bases at J, with 15 bases between. This CDR3 has 14 amino acids. Per the germline V gene, CDR1 is MDHEN and CDR2 is SYDVKM. CDR3 amino acids: CASAIGRLNTEAFF. CDR3 nucleotides: TGTGCCAGCGCTATCGGACGGCTCAACACTGAAGCTTTCTTT.

This clone was detected once. The chain recombines TRBV6-1 with TRBJ2-7; 13 positions agree with TRBD2. Trimming at V came to 6 bases and at J to 1 base, leaving 3 bases not matched to a gene. Germline lookup yields CDR1 MNHNS and CDR2 SASEGT. CDR3 length: 15 residues. CDR3 residues: CASRGGLAGSYEQYF. DNA of the CDR3: TGTGCCAGCAGGGGGGGACTAGCGGGGTCCTACGAGCAGTACTTC.

The V call is TRBV11-3, the J call TRBJ2-1; 8 positions match TRBD1. Germline loops: CDR1 SGHNT, CDR2 YENEEA. V lost 0 bases to trimming and J lost 5 bases; unmatched junction nucleotides: 3. The CDR3 has 15 residues. The CDR3 DNA is TGTGCCAGCAGCTTAGAGGGACAGGCGAACAATGAGCAGTTCTTC. It yields the protein CASSLEGQANNEQFF.

This clone was picked up a small number of times. This chain connects TRBV12-5 to TRBJ2-7; 8 nucleotides align to TRBD1. J gave up 5 bases and V 1 base, and 7 bases lay outside the gene matches. Germline loops: CDR1 LGHNT, CDR2 FRNRAP. The CDR3 has 15 residues. The CDR3 DNA follows: TGTGCTAGTGGTTTGGCTACCGGGACAGGCGACGAGCAGTACTTC. Amino acids: CASGLATGTGDEQYF.

V is TRBV4-2 and J is TRBJ2-1; 9 bases are a match to TRBD2. The CDR3 contains 16 residues. Per the germline V gene, CDR1 is LGHNA and CDR2 is YNFKEQ. With V trimmed by 2 bases and J by 4 bases, 6 bases remained unmatched. The CDR3 reads CASSQSSSGVYNEQFF. Here the CDR3 DNA reads TGTGCCAGCAGCCAAAGCTCTAGCGGGGTGTACAATGAGCAGTTCTTC.

This clone was observed a few times. Germline and junction disagree at one end, which may indicate a read error. This chain joins TRBV7-7 and TRBJ2-2, with D possibly matching TRBD1 (5 bases). The germline V gene encodes CDR1 SSHAT and CDR2 FNYEAQ (reference sequence). The CDR3 length is 15 residues. The CDR3 nucleotides are TGTGCTAGCAGCCCTCCAGGGCGTGGCACCGGGGAGCTGTTTTTT. It yields the protein CASSPPGRGTGELFF.

The chain recombines TRBV19 with TRBJ2-7, with D perhaps TRBD2 (6 bases). The CDR3 runs 15 residues. In germline, CDR1 is LNHDA, CDR2 SQIVND (reference sequence). Trimming stripped 9 bases from V and 0 bases from J, with 18 bases between. CDR3 protein: CASKVVFGSSYEQYF. In DNA form, the CDR3 reads TGTGCCAGCAAGGTCGTCTTCGGGAGCTCCTACGAGCAGTACTTC.

The rearrangement links TRBV5-6 to TRBJ1-2; D gene ambiguous. There are 13 residues in the CDR3. CDR1 and CDR2 (germline): SGHDT, YYEEEE. Trimming cost V 0 bases and J 4 bases, with 7 bases left between them. CDR3 DNA: TGTGCCAGCAGCTTGGCGGGTACCTATGGCTACACCTTC. Protein product: CASSLAGTYGYTF.

V and J are TRBV27 and TRBJ2-1, with 7 bases aligning to TRBD2. Germline CDR1 reads MNHEY; CDR2 reads SMNVEV (reference sequence). V dropped 1 base and J dropped 3; count of bases not matched to a gene: 3. The length of the CDR3 is 15 residues. Written as DNA, the CDR3 is TGTGCCAGCAGTTTATGGGTAGCGGGCTACAATGAGCAGTTCTTC. Translation: CASSLWVAGYNEQFF.

J is TRBJ1-5 and V is TRBV30; D gene unclear. V lost 2 bases and J 2 bases, leaving 7 bases between the germline ends. Germline CDR1 and CDR2: GTSNPN and SVGIG (reference sequence). The CDR3 extends over 13 amino acids. The CDR3 DNA reads as TGTGCCTGGAGTAGCGGGGGCAATCAGCCCCAGCATTTT. Amino acids: CAWSSGGNQPQHF.

The rearrangement uses TRBV6-1 and TRBJ2-7; TRBD2 matches at 7 bases. V was clipped by 7 bases and J by 4 bases; unmatched bases: 13. Germline lookup yields CDR1 MNHNS and CDR2 SASEGT. The CDR3 totals 15 residues. Here the CDR3 reads CASKSGAGAVYEQYF. CDR3 nucleotide sequence: TGTGCCAGCAAGTCTGGCGCGGGAGCAGTTTACGAGCAGTACTTC.

The sample holds one count of this clone. This chain joins TRBV6-1 and TRBJ1-2; D gene unclear. Trimming took 6 bases from V and 4 from J, leaving 15 bases between them. The length of the CDR3 is 14 residues. Germline loops: CDR1 MNHNS, CDR2 SASEGT. Here the CDR3 reads CASRPRGRGYGYTF. Written as DNA, the CDR3 is TGTGCCAGCAGGCCCCGCGGGAGAGGCTATGGCTACACCTTC.

The CDR3 DNA is TGTGCCAGCAGCTTAACCTGGGTGGCAGGGGCCAGGTACGAGCAGTACTTC. Protein product: CASSLTWVAGARYEQYF. The chain combines TRBV11-2 with TRBJ2-7; D may be TRBD1 (6 bases). This CDR3 has 17 residues. V was shortened by 2 bases and J by 4 bases, with 21 bases between the two germline ends. CDR1 is SGHAT and CDR2 is FQNNGV in the germline V gene.

The chain combines TRBV18 with TRBJ1-1, with D perhaps TRBD1 (6 bases). Germline V lookup: CDR1 KGHSH, CDR2 LQKENI. This CDR3 comprises 15 residues. Trimming pared 3 bases from V and 0 bases from J, leaving 11 bases between. The CDR3 sequence: CASSPSTGMNTEAFF. CDR3 nucleotides: TGTGCCAGCTCACCCTCGACAGGCATGAACACTGAAGCTTTCTTT.

The V and J genes are TRBV19 and TRBJ2-7; TRBD2 aligns across 7 bases. The CDR3 is 14 residues long. The germline V gene encodes CDR1 LNHDA and CDR2 SQIVND (reference sequence). V lost 1 base, J lost 3 bases, and 3 bases stayed unmatched. CDR3 residues: CASSIGGGSYEQYF. The CDR3, as DNA: TGTGCCAGTAGTATAGGGGGGGGAAGCTACGAGCAGTACTTC.

The chain joins TRBV18 to TRBJ2-5, with TRBD2 identical over 7 bases. Losses at the gene ends were 4 bases for V and 1 base for J; bases not matched to a gene: 6. CDR3 length: 15 residues. Germline V gene lookup returns CDR1 KGHSH and CDR2 LQKENI. CDR3 coding DNA: TGTGCCAGCTCACGAAGCTCTAGCGGCCAAGAGACCCAGTACTTC. Translation gives CASSRSSSGQETQYF.

The V call is TRBV6-5, the J call TRBJ2-1; possibly TRBD2 for D (6 bases). The CDR3 runs 15 residues. CDR1 is MNHEY, CDR2 SVGAGI, per germline. Trimming shortened V by 2 bases and J by 7 bases, and 15 bases separated the two germline ends. The chain's CDR3 is CASSYLGRAGNEQFF. The DNA for the CDR3 is TGTGCCAGCAGTTACCTCGGAAGGGCGGGGAATGAGCAGTTCTTC.

This clone appeared a single time. J is TRBJ2-1 and V is TRBV29-1; D remains unclear. The V end lost 3 bases, the J end lost 10 bases, and 13 bases lay between the germline ends. The germline V gene encodes CDR1 SQVTM and CDR2 ANQGSEA. The length of the CDR3 is 12 residues. The CDR3 region has the DNA TGCAGCGTTGACTTAAGGGTGGGCGAGCAGTTCTTC. Protein: CSVDLRVGEQFF.

The CDR3 sequence is CASSPWGGHDEQYF. The CDR3 bases are TGTGCCAGCAGCCCCTGGGGAGGGCACGACGAGCAGTACTTC. J is TRBJ2-7 and V is TRBV11-3; 7 nucleotides agree with TRBD2. CDR1 and CDR2 (germline): SGHNT, YENEEA. The trim removed 5 bases at V and 5 bases at J, leaving 9 bases unmatched. The CDR3 is made up of 14 amino acids.

This clone was observed a few times. The chain is built from TRBV5-1 and TRBJ1-1; D possibly corresponds to TRBD1 (5 bases). V was clipped by 0 bases and J by 4 bases, with 10 bases between them. The germline CDR1 and CDR2 sequences are SGHRS and YFSETQ. This CDR3 is built from 14 residues. The CDR3 sequence: CASSLEQGFTEAFF. The CDR3 bases are TGCGCCAGCAGCTTGGAGCAGGGATTCACTGAAGCTTTCTTT.

The chain uses TRBV29-1 and TRBJ2-1; 9 bases match TRBD2. J was trimmed by 0 bases and V by 6 bases; bases with no gene match: 6. Germline loops: CDR1 SQVTM, CDR2 ANQGSEA. The CDR3 sequence is 15 residues long. In DNA, the CDR3 is TGCAGCGTGAGACTAGCGGTTAACTCCTACAATGAGCAGTTCTTC. Translating gives CSVRLAVNSYNEQFF.

The chain uses TRBV18 and TRBJ2-5, with D tentatively TRBD1 (5 bases). V was trimmed by 1 base and J by 5 bases, leaving 11 bases between them. This CDR3 comprises 14 residues. CDR1 is KGHSH, CDR2 LQKENI, per germline. CDR3 region: CASSPLKGQETQYF. The CDR3 DNA reads TGTGCCAGCTCACCACTCAAGGGGCAGGAGACCCAGTACTTC.